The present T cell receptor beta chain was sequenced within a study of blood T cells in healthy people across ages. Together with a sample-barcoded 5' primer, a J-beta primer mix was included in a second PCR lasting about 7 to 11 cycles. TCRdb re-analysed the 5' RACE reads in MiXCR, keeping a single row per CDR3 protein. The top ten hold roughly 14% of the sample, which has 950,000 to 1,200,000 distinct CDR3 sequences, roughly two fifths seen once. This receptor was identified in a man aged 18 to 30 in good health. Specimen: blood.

CDR3 in amino acids: CASSLFRDRGTDTQYF. CDR3 DNA sequence: TGTGCCAGCAGCCTATTCCGGGACAGGGGTACAGATACGCAGTATTTT. The J gene is TRBJ2-3, the V gene TRBV27; 10 nucleotides line up with TRBD1. This CDR3 contains 16 residues. CDR1 and CDR2 from the germline V gene are MNHEY and SMNVEV (reference sequence). J was trimmed by 3 bases and V by 6 bases; bases with no gene match: 9.